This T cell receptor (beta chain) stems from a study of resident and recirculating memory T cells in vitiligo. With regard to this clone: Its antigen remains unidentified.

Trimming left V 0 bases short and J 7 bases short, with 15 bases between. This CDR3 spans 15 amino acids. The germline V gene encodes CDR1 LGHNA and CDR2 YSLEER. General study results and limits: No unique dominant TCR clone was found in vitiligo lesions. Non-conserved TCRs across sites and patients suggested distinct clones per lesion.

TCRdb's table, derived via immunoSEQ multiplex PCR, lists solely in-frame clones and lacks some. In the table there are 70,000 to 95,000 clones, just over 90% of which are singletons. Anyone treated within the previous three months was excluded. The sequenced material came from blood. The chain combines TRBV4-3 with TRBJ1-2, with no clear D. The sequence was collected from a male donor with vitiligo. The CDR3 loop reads CASSQDAGNAFGYTF. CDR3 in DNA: TGCGCCAGCAGCCAAGATGCGGGGAATGCGTTTGGCTACACCTTC.